The 12 T cell receptor beta chains in this list originate from one sample, sequenced in a study of post-analysis software for immune sequencing data. The study's findings and limits: The study found TRBV5-6, TRBV5-1 and TRBV20-1 among roughly 5 TRBV segments more frequent in patients than controls.

cDNA libraries for TCR beta contained unique molecular identifiers. From the PCR reads, TCRdb called clonotypes with MiXCR, one entry per CDR3 protein. This sample carries about 430,000 distinct CDR3 sequences, more than 30% of them seen once, and the ten largest clones take 7.6%. Antigen specificity for these receptors is unknown. The source material was blood. The receptor set was obtained from a girl aged 2 to 10 with multiple sclerosis.

The rearrangement uses TRBV18 and TRBJ2-7; 9 nucleotides agree with TRBD1. The CDR3 totals 15 residues. The V gene end was trimmed by 4 bases and the J gene end by 1 base; junction bases not matched to a gene: 5. Per the germline V gene, CDR1 is KGHSH and CDR2 is LQKENI. For the CDR3, the DNA is TGTGCCAGCTCACTTTCCGGGACAGGGTCCTACGAGCAGTACTTC. Protein product: CASSLSGTGSYEQYF.

This clonotype came up a few times. The chain combines TRBV20-1 with TRBJ2-5; 7 nucleotides line up with TRBD2. V was pared by 4 bases and J by 4 bases, with 9 bases of the junction left unmatched. Looked up from germline, CDR1 is DFQATT and CDR2 is SNEGSKA (reference sequence). This CDR3 comprises 14 residues. As DNA, the CDR3 is TGCAGTGCTACCGTAGGACTAGTCGGAGAGACCCAGTACTTC. Translated: CSATVGLVGETQYF.

The rearrangement uses TRBV12-3 or TRBV12-4 and TRBJ1-5; D gene unclear. This CDR3 contains 14 residues. Trimming removed 3 bases from V and 7 bases from J, with 13 bases in between. CDR3 sequence reads: CASSLRQARQPQHF. The CDR3 DNA is TGTGCCAGCAGTTTGAGGCAGGCGCGGCAGCCCCAGCATTTT.

This chain joins TRBV4-1 and TRBJ2-6, with D possibly matching TRBD1 (6 bases). CDR3 length equals 16 residues. V lost 0 bases, J lost 3 bases, and 9 bases lay in between. CDR1 is MGHRA and CDR2 is YSYEKL in the germline V gene. CDR3 sequence: CASSQERGYGANVLTF. DNA of the CDR3: TGCGCCAGCAGCCAAGAGAGGGGGTATGGGGCCAACGTCCTGACTTTC.

V and J are TRBV28 and TRBJ1-1; D is uncertain. The CDR3 runs to 14 residues. CDR1 is MDHEN, CDR2 SYDVKM, per germline. V lost 3 bases to trimming and J lost 3 bases, with 11 bases between them. The CDR3 spells CASSLSGSHTEAFF. The CDR3 DNA is TGTGCCAGCAGTTTGTCTGGCAGCCACACTGAAGCTTTCTTT.

The sample holds a few counts of this clonotype. This CDR3 is CSATAAGSYEQYF. The CDR3 coding sequence is TGCAGCGCCACGGCGGCAGGTTCCTACGAGCAGTACTTC. The chain carries TRBV29-1 and TRBJ2-7, with no clear D. V lost 7 bases, J lost 1 base, and 14 bases lay in between. This CDR3 has 13 residues. CDR1 is SQVTM and CDR2 is ANQGSEA in the germline V gene.

This clonotype appeared a single time. The chain combines TRBV5-1 with TRBJ1-2; 7 positions match TRBD1. V lost 6 bases and J lost 3; bases outside the gene matches: 5. This CDR3 has 13 amino acids. Germline values: CDR1 SGHRS, CDR2 YFSETQ. CDR3 DNA sequence: TGCGCCAGCACCGAGACAGGGCACTATGGCTACACCTTC. Its protein is CASTETGHYGYTF.

There are a few counts of this clonotype. The chain uses TRBV5-1 and TRBJ1-2; D possibly corresponds to TRBD1 (5 bases). Trimming removed 4 bases at V and 4 bases at J, with 23 bases between. CDR1 SGHRS and CDR2 YFSETQ come from the germline V gene. The CDR3 consists of 17 residues. CDR3 DNA sequence: TGCGCCAGCAGCCCCGGGGCGAACCAACGGGCCCTCTATGGCTACACCTTC. Translating gives CASSPGANQRALYGYTF.

The V call is TRBV5-1, the J call TRBJ1-2; tentative D call: TRBD1 (5 bases). CDR3 length equals 12 residues. The V gene lost 4 bases and the J gene lost 7 bases, with 11 bases spanning the gap. Per germline, CDR1 SGHRS and CDR2 YFSETQ. The CDR3 region has the DNA TGCGCCAGCAGCCAATCTAGGGGTGGCTACACCTTC. It specifies CASSQSRGGYTF.

The CDR3 nucleotides are TGTGCCAGCGGAGCCCTTGCATTGGGGGAAGGAGAGACCCAGTACTTC. This gives the protein CASGALALGEGETQYF. V is TRBV7-9 and J is TRBJ2-5; tentatively, D is TRBD1 or TRBD2 (5 bases each). V gave up 8 bases and J gave up 4 bases, with 23 bases separating them. Germline assignment: CDR1 SEHNR and CDR2 FQNEAQ (reference sequence). The CDR3 has 16 amino acids.

Here the CDR3 reads CSALPTSGVPSYNEQFF. CDR3 nucleotide sequence: TGCAGTGCCCTCCCCACTAGCGGGGTACCCTCTTACAATGAGCAGTTCTTC. This chain connects TRBV20-1 to TRBJ2-1; TRBD2 matches 10 bases. This CDR3 region has 17 residues. V was pared by 6 bases and J by 4 bases, with 15 bases of the junction left unmatched. CDR1 is DFQATT, CDR2 SNEGSKA, per germline (reference sequence).

The V gene is TRBV4-2, the J gene TRBJ2-5; 7 nucleotides line up with TRBD2. Germline V gene sequence: CDR1 LGHNA, CDR2 YNFKEQ. Germline trimming cut 4 bases from V and 4 bases from J; bases unmatched to any gene: 6. The CDR3 has 14 amino acids. Written as DNA, the CDR3 is TGTGCCAGCAGCCCCAGCGGGGCCCTAGAGACCCAGTACTTC. As protein: CASSPSGALETQYF.